The next 30 T cell receptor beta chains were all read from a single sample in a study of T-cell reconstitution after alpha-beta-depleted transplantation in children. Unique molecular identifiers were used in preparing the TCRbeta library. MiXCR was run by TCRdb on the PCR reads, yielding one entry per CDR3 protein. In the table there are fewer than 1 million distinct CDR3 sequences, roughly 16% of which are singletons. Sequences were derived from PBMCs, mostly from graft donor cells, sampled 360 days after TCRalphabeta/CD19-depleted stem cell transplant. These receptors all stem from a male patient under 18 who had a stem cell transplant for acute lymphoblastic leukemia, so the T cells may come from the graft donor.

This clonotype occurred a few times. This chain joins TRBV5-1 and TRBJ1-3, with D perhaps matching TRBD1 (5 bases). The V end lost 0 bases, the J end lost 2 bases, and 12 bases lay between the germline ends. This CDR3 is built from 16 residues. Per germline, CDR1 SGHRS and CDR2 YFSETQ. The CDR3 here is CASSLVVGATGNTIYF. CDR3 nucleotide sequence: TGCGCCAGCAGCTTGGTTGTTGGGGCGACTGGAAACACCATATATTTT.

There are a few counts of this clonotype. This chain connects TRBV4-1 to TRBJ2-7; the D is unclear. V was pared by 1 base and J by 4 bases, with 8 bases between. Germline CDR1 and CDR2: MGHRA and YSYEKL. CDR3 length: 13 residues. CDR3 DNA sequence: TGCGCCAGCAGCCAAGGTTCGGCATACGAGCAGTACTTC. Its translation: CASSQGSAYEQYF.

This clonotype was observed at least ten times. CDR3 DNA sequence: TGCAGTGCTAGCGGTAGGGTCACCGGGGAGCTGTTTTTT. This codes for CSASGRVTGELFF. The chain uses TRBV20-1 and TRBJ2-2; D is undetermined. Per germline, CDR1 DFQATT and CDR2 SNEGSKA (reference sequence). Trimming cost V 3 bases and J 4 bases, with 9 bases left between them. CDR3 size: 13 residues.

This clonotype came up many times. CDR3 residues: CSPAWETQYF. The CDR3 DNA is TGCAGCCCCGCATGGGAGACCCAGTACTTC. This chain uses TRBV29-1 with TRBJ2-5; D ambiguous. This CDR3 comprises 10 residues. Deletions cut 8 bases from V and 5 bases from J, with 9 bases between. CDR1 is SQVTM, CDR2 ANQGSEA, per germline. Full variable domain (missing parts from reference TRBV29-1 and TRBJ2-5): SAVISQKPSRDICQRGTSLTIQCQVDSQVTMMFWYRQQPGQSLTLIATANQGSEATYESGFVIDKFPISRPNLTFSTLTVSNMSPEDSSIYLCSPAWETQYFGPGTRLLVL.

This clonotype was seen ten or more times. The chain joins TRBV29-1 to TRBJ1-4; TRBD1 aligns across 9 bases. Germline V CDR1 and CDR2: SQVTM, ANQGSEA. V lost 5 bases, J lost 5 bases, and 6 bases stayed unmatched. There are 14 residues in the CDR3. The CDR3 region is CSVNPGQGNEKLFF. The CDR3 DNA reads TGCAGCGTTAATCCGGGACAGGGAAATGAAAAACTGTTTTTT.

The chain couples TRBV12-3 or TRBV12-4 to TRBJ1-1, with D perhaps matching TRBD1 (5 bases). This CDR3 spans 13 amino acids. The V gene lost 6 bases and the J gene lost 3 bases, with 11 bases spanning the gap. This chain's CDR3 is CASRQGQDTEAFF. Written as DNA, the CDR3 is TGTGCCAGCAGGCAGGGTCAGGACACTGAAGCTTTCTTT.

The table lists this clonotype with many counts. The junction departs from the called germline gene at one end, perhaps through a read error. The chain combines TRBV12-3 or TRBV12-4 with TRBJ2-3; the match to TRBD2 covers 11 bases. The CDR3 has 16 residues. The chain's CDR3 is CASRLAGGIGTDTQYF. Written as DNA, the CDR3 is TGTGCCAGCAGATTAGCGGGAGGGATTGGCACAGATACGCAGTATTTT.

V and J are TRBV20-1 and TRBJ2-7; D might be TRBD1 or TRBD2, each matching 6 bases. This CDR3 is built from 15 residues. V lost 1 base and J lost 4, with 17 bases in between. Germline V gives CDR1 DFQATT, CDR2 SNEGSKA (reference sequence). This chain's CDR3 is CSARGGAGEEYEQYF. The CDR3 DNA reads as TGCAGTGCTAGAGGGGGGGCAGGGGAGGAATACGAGCAGTACTTC.

This clonotype was seen a handful of times. CDR3 loop: CSASGSQDQPQHF. The CDR3 nucleotides read TGCAGTGCTAGTGGCAGCCAAGATCAGCCCCAGCATTTT. The chain recombines TRBV20-1 with TRBJ1-5, with no clear D. Trimming took 3 bases from V and 5 from J, leaving 11 bases between them. This CDR3 is built from 13 residues. From germline, CDR1 is DFQATT and CDR2 SNEGSKA (reference sequence).

The rearrangement uses TRBV6-5 and TRBJ1-2; D remains unclear. The V gene's germline CDR1 is MNHEY and CDR2 SVGAGI. The CDR3 has 19 amino acids. V shed 0 bases and J shed 0 bases, with 20 bases lying between them. For the CDR3, the DNA is TGTGCCAGCAGTTACTCTGCGTGGGCAGGTGGAAGAACTAACTATGGCTACACCTTC. Its translation: CASSYSAWAGGRTNYGYTF.

The J gene is TRBJ2-3, the V gene TRBV6-2 or TRBV6-3; D unresolved. The V gene's germline CDR1 is MNHEY and CDR2 SVGEGT. The CDR3 extends over 14 amino acids. The V and J ends lost 4 bases and 4 bases respectively, with 12 bases between them. The CDR3 reads CASSFNGRADTQYF. The CDR3 DNA is TGTGCCAGCAGTTTCAATGGGCGTGCAGATACGCAGTATTTT.

In its sample, this clonotype was seen many times. The chain recombines TRBV10-3 with TRBJ1-1, with a tentative D call TRBD1 (5 bases). The CDR3 has 13 residues. The germline CDR1 and CDR2 sequences are ENHRY and SYGVKD. Deletions cut 7 bases from V and 0 bases from J, with 9 bases between. The CDR3 sequence is CAITGGMNTEAFF. The DNA for the CDR3 is TGTGCCATCACCGGGGGGATGAACACTGAAGCTTTCTTT.

CDR3 sequence (DNA): TGCAGCGTTGCCGAAGAACAAGCTTTCTTT. Translated: CSVAEEQAFF. The V and J genes are TRBV29-1 and TRBJ1-1, with no clear D. The CDR3 is 10 residues long. The V and J ends lost 4 bases and 9 bases respectively, with 9 bases between them. Germline CDR1 reads SQVTM; CDR2 reads ANQGSEA.

The CDR3 DNA is TGCAGTGCTAGAGATCGGATAGCGGGAGGACTCACCCGCTCTGGGGCCAACGTCCTGACTTTC. Translated, it gives CSARDRIAGGLTRSGANVLTF. The chain combines TRBV20-1 with TRBJ2-6; 10 bases line up with TRBD2. V was clipped by 0 bases and J by 0 bases; unmatched bases: 14. Germline values: CDR1 DFQATT, CDR2 SNEGSKA (reference sequence). CDR3 length equals 21 residues.

The rearrangement links TRBV21-1 to TRBJ1-1; TRBD1, the D gene given by the table, was not confirmed from the DNA. TRBV21-1 is a recognized pseudogene. The CDR3 length is 14 residues. CDR3 residues: CASSPDRDNTEAFF. In DNA, the CDR3 is TGTGCCAGCAGCCCCGACAGGGACAACACTGAAGCTTTCTTT.

This rearrangement joins TRBV11-2 to TRBJ2-1; 10 bases agree with TRBD2. This CDR3 spans 17 amino acids. V dropped 2 bases and J dropped 3; count of bases not matched to a gene: 7. CDR1 and CDR2 (germline): SGHAT, FQNNGV. This CDR3 reads CASSLIASGRVYNEQFF. The CDR3 nucleotides are TGTGCCAGCAGCTTAATTGCCAGCGGGAGGGTCTACAATGAGCAGTTCTTC.

In this sample, this clonotype turned up once. The chain has TRBV6-1 and TRBJ2-7; TRBD2 matches 7 bases. The CDR3 runs 14 residues. The J segment lost 1 base and the V segment lost 6 bases, leaving 6 bases of the junction unmatched. Germline-derived CDR1 and CDR2 are MNHNS and SASEGT. As DNA, the CDR3 is TGTGCCAGCAGGAAGCGGGATACGTCCTACGAGCAGTACTTC. Its translation is CASRKRDTSYEQYF.

This clonotype was found once. V gene TRBV18 combines with J gene TRBJ2-3; possibly TRBD2 for D (5 bases). Trimming stripped 0 bases from V and 4 bases from J, with 14 bases between. The CDR3 extends over 16 amino acids. Germline V gene data show CDR1 as KGHSH and CDR2 as LQKENI. CDR3 in amino acids: CASSPPGRRSADTQYF. The CDR3 bases are TGTGCCAGCTCACCACCAGGCCGGAGGTCTGCAGATACGCAGTATTTT.

V gene TRBV4-1 combines with J gene TRBJ1-5; 7 bases fit TRBD1. This CDR3 is 17 amino acids long. Per the germline V gene, CDR1 is MGHRA and CDR2 is YSYEKL. V shed 1 base, J shed 4 bases, and the junction held 10 bases outside the gene matches. As DNA, the CDR3 is TGCGCCAGCAGCCAAGGCCTATTTTTCAGGGGGAATCAGCCCCAGCATTTT. It codes for CASSQGLFFRGNQPQHF.

V and J are TRBV11-1 and TRBJ1-5, with D perhaps TRBD1 (6 bases). The V gene's germline CDR1 is SGHAT and CDR2 FQDESV (reference sequence). V was shortened by 0 bases and J by 0 bases, with 18 bases between the two germline ends. The CDR3 contains 19 residues. This chain's CDR3 is CASSLASAGAYYSNQPQHF. The CDR3 DNA follows: TGTGCCAGCAGCTTAGCGTCGGCAGGGGCGTACTATAGCAATCAGCCCCAGCATTTT.

This clonotype has a handful of counts. This chain connects TRBV27 to TRBJ2-7; 10 positions match TRBD1. V trimming: 6 bases; J trimming: 2 bases; junction bases outside the gene matches: 10. The CDR3 covers 16 residues. The germline V gene has CDR1 MNHEY and CDR2 SMNVEV (reference sequence). Written as DNA, the CDR3 is TGTGCCAGCAGAACTACCGGGACAGGGGCCACCTACGAGCAGTACTTC. Translated, it gives CASRTTGTGATYEQYF.

Notes on this clonotype: Since a much larger clone is just one base distant, this may be a read error. This chain uses TRBV29-1 with TRBJ2-5; tentatively, D is TRBD1 (6 bases). The CDR3 covers 12 residues. Germline CDR1 is SQVTM and CDR2 is ANQGSEA. The V end lost 2 bases, the J end lost 2 bases, and 6 bases lay between the germline ends. CDR3 in DNA: TGCAGCGTTGAACAGGGGCAAGAGACCCAGTACTTC. Translating gives CSVEQGQETQYF.

V is TRBV5-1 and J is TRBJ2-1; D is uncertain. Trimming pared 4 bases from V and 5 bases from J, leaving 10 bases between. The CDR3 is made up of 13 amino acids. Looked up from germline, CDR1 is SGHRS and CDR2 is YFSETQ. The CDR3 nucleotides are TGCGCCAGCAGCACCTCGGAACACAATGAGCAGTTCTTC. Its protein is CASSTSEHNEQFF.

This chain joins TRBV12-5 and TRBJ2-2; TRBD1 or TRBD2 may be the D gene (5 bases each). Per germline, CDR1 LGHNT and CDR2 FRNRAP. CDR3 length equals 15 residues. The V end lost 0 bases, the J end lost 4 bases, and 9 bases lay between the germline ends. The CDR3 bases are TGTGCTAGTGGTTTGGTATCGGGACCCACCGGGGAGCTGTTTTTT. Translation gives CASGLVSGPTGELFF. The variable domain in full, with the rest retrieved from reference TRBV12-5 and TRBJ2-2, is DARVTQTPRHKVTEMGQEVTMRCQPILGHNTVFWYRQTMMQGLELLAYFRNRAPLDDSGMPKDRFSAEMPDATLATLKIQPSEPRDSAVYFCASGLVSGPTGELFFGEGSRLTVL.

The V and J genes are TRBV5-5 and TRBJ2-4; possibly TRBD1 for D (5 bases). The CDR3 sequence is 14 residues long. Trimming cost V 0 bases and J 6 bases, with 10 bases left between them. Germline values: CDR1 SGHKS, CDR2 YYEKEE (reference sequence). Here the CDR3 reads CASSLDRPPNIQYF. CDR3 DNA sequence: TGTGCCAGCAGCTTGGACAGGCCCCCAAACATTCAGTACTTC.

The CDR3 region has the DNA TGTGCCAGCAGTCCCCCGACCGTAAATGAGCAGTTCTTC. This sequence encodes CASSPPTVNEQFF. The V call is TRBV3-1, the J call TRBJ2-1; D not resolved. The germline V and J ends were trimmed by 6 bases and 7 bases, with 13 bases remaining between them. CDR1 and CDR2 (germline): LGHDT, YNNKEL (reference sequence). The length of the CDR3 is 13 residues.

J is TRBJ2-3 and V is TRBV6-6; D might be TRBD2 (6 bases). Germline CDR1 MNHNY, CDR2 SVGAGI (reference sequence). This CDR3 region has 13 residues. V lost 10 bases and J 4 bases, leaving 15 bases between the germline ends. The CDR3 nucleotides are TGTGCCATCCAGAGGAGGGTGTCAGATACGCAGTATTTT. Translated: CAIQRRVSDTQYF.

This chain links TRBV6-5 with TRBJ2-1; possibly TRBD1 or TRBD2 for D (5 bases each). The CDR3 covers 15 residues. Germline CDR1 MNHEY, CDR2 SVGAGI. V lost 2 bases and J 6 bases, leaving 14 bases between the germline ends. CDR3 sequence (DNA): TGTGCCAGCAGTTACGAACTAGTGGGACGCAATGAGCAGTTCTTC. It translates to CASSYELVGRNEQFF.

The CDR3 loop is CASSAFWQGLEQYF. CDR3 bases: TGTGCCAGCAGCGCCTTCTGGCAGGGGCTCGAGCAGTACTTC. The gene calls are TRBV7-9 and TRBJ2-7, with D possibly being TRBD1 (6 bases). The CDR3 is 14 amino acids. From germline, CDR1 is SEHNR and CDR2 FQNEAQ (reference sequence). Trimming took off 5 bases at V and 6 bases at J, with 17 bases between the two ends. The variable domain in full, completed from reference TRBV7-9 and TRBJ2-7, reads DTGVSQNPRHKITKRGQNVTFRCDPISEHNRLYWYRQTLGQGPEFLTYFQNEAQLEKSRLLSDRFSAERPKGSFSTLEIQRTEQGDSAMYLCASSAFWQGLEQYFGPGTRLTVT.

This clonotype was detected a few times. This chain links TRBV15 with TRBJ2-1; D perhaps matches TRBD2 (5 bases). The germline V gene encodes CDR1 LNHNV and CDR2 YYDKDF (reference sequence). The CDR3 is 13 amino acids. Trimming took 1 base from V and 8 from J, leaving 9 bases between them. CDR3 protein: CATSRVPGYEQFF. The CDR3 region has the DNA TGTGCCACCAGCAGAGTCCCGGGATATGAGCAGTTCTTC.